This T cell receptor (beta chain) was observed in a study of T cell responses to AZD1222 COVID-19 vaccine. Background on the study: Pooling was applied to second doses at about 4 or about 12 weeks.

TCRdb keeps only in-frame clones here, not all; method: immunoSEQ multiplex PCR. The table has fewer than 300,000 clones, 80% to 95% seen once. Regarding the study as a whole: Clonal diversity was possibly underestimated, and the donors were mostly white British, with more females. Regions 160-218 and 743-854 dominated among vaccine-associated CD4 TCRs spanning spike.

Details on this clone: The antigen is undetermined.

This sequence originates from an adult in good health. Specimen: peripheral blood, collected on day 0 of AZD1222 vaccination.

The CDR3 region has the DNA TGTGCCAGCAGGCCTAGCGGGGGTATGAGTACGCAGTATTTT. It is translated as CASRPSGGMSTQYF. This chain uses TRBV6-5 with TRBJ2-3; 10 bases are a match to TRBD2. This CDR3 is 14 amino acids long. Trimming took 6 bases from V and 8 from J; bases not matched to a gene: 8. Germline lookup yields CDR1 MNHEY and CDR2 SVGAGI.